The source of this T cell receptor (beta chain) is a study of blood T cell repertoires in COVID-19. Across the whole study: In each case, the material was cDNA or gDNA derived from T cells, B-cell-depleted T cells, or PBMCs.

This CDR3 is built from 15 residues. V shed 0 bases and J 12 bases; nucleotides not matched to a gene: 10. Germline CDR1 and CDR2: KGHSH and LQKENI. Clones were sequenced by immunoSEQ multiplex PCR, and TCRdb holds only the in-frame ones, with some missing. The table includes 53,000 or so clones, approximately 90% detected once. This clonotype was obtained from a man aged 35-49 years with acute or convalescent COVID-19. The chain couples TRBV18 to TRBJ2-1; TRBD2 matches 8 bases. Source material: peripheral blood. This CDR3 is CASSPPSGGPRRQFF. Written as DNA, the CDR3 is TGTGCCAGCTCACCACCGAGCGGGGGCCCACGTAGGCAGTTCTTC.